These T cell receptor beta chains were read from a single sample in a study of blood T cell repertoires in COVID-19. The assay was immunoSEQ multiplex PCR, and TCRdb's table has in-frame clones only and misses some. The sample has 130,000 to 150,000 clones, roughly 90% seen once. The material sequenced was peripheral blood. The source of these receptors is a human donor in a cohort sampled during active COVID-19. Both conserved end residues are part of each CDR3. The order of the fields is clone size, V gene, J gene, CDR3 length, CDR3 protein. Clone size is shown for a subset of rows, as once, few, many or a class of expanded clone.

>-|TRBV27|TRBJ2-5|13
CASSLSGGETQYF
>-|TRBV6-5|TRBJ1-3|15
CASSSWDISGNTIYF
>-|TRBV24-1|TRBJ1-2|14
CATSDTDREDGYTF
>-|TRBV4-3|TRBJ1-2|15
CASSQDSRVRYGYTF
>-|TRBV4-1|TRBJ2-1|15
CASSQEPAGDNEQFF
>-|TRBV7-6|TRBJ1-6|15
CASSHSGGADSPLHF
>-|TRBV5-1|TRBJ1-1|15
CASSLDQAGNTEAFF
>-|TRBV5-4|TRBJ1-2|15
CASSRNEQGNYGYTF
>-|TRBV7-8|TRBJ1-2|15
CASSLNGAGRYGYTF
>-|TRBV10-3|TRBJ2-2|14
CAIRGQGDAGELFF
>-|TRBV5-5|TRBJ2-7|11
CASSTADEQYF
>-|TRBV27|TRBJ2-2|14
CASSRDTSTGELFF
>few|TRBV4-1|TRBJ1-1|15
CASSQHPGMNTEAFF
>-|TRBV28|TRBJ1-2|14
CASSLGQQLYGYTF
>once|TRBV7-2|TRBJ2-1|17
CASSLLGGTSGGNEQFF
>-|TRBV5-6|TRBJ1-5|15
CASSSTGVGNQPQHF
>-|TRBV19|TRBJ1-2|15
CASSMGRDRPYGYTF
>-|TRBV5-1|TRBJ1-3|14
CASSITSSGNTIYF
>-|TRBV6-5|TRBJ2-1|14
CASTRTSGGNEQFF
>-|TRBV5-1|TRBJ2-5|15
CASSLMGGRQETQYF
>-|TRBV13|TRBJ2-7|14
CASSGAGNTYEQYF
>-|TRBV7-2|TRBJ2-5|14
CASSLELAIETQYF
>-|TRBV18|TRBJ1-2|15
CASSHGQGASYGYTF
>-|TRBV25-1|TRBJ1-2|12
CARPRDSYGYTF
>-|TRBV6-1|TRBJ1-2|14
CASSEGAGTYGYTF
>-|TRBV30|TRBJ1-2|14
CAWSPDRGFHGYTF